The T cell receptor beta chain described here comes from a study of shared clonotypes between healthy human individuals. Study-level points and caveats: Researchers found naive subsets generally carried larger estimated richness than memory subsets.

This CDR3 is 14 amino acids long. The V and J ends lost 0 bases and 1 base respectively, with 7 bases between them. Germline V lookup: CDR1 SGHNT, CDR2 YYREEE (reference sequence). CD45RA-negative memory and CD45RA+ naive subsets were split from the CD4+ cells. The authors' processing: Filtering of immunoSEQ junctional sequences could not match full-length read filtering. TCRdb keeps only in-frame clones here, not all; method: immunoSEQ multiplex PCR. V, J and clone size were drawn from that table, and D and trimming were deduced from the DNA. The sample has approximately 2,300,000 clones; less than 95% are singletons. On this clone itself: Its antigen is as yet unknown. The same CDR3 also results from other DNA sequences found in this sample.

This TCR came from a man between 18 and 29 years old in good health. Some clones in this sample may be carry-over from other donors' samples. The chain uses TRBV5-4 and TRBJ1-2; no firm D call. Input material: naive CD4+ T cells from PBMCs. Subset reported: CD45RA+ positively selected. The CDR3 bases are TGTGCCAGCAGCTTGGGGGGAGGTAACTATGGCTACACCTTC. Translating gives CASSLGGGNYGYTF.